This is a list of T cell receptor beta chains from one sample in a study of blood T cell repertoires in COVID-19. Clones were read by immunoSEQ multiplex PCR, and TCRdb kept only the in-frame ones, dropping some. The sample has roughly 24,000 clones, roughly 88% seen once. Material for sequencing was peripheral blood. These receptors originate from a man between 65 and 85 years old in a cohort sampled during active COVID-19. CDR3s include the opening cysteine and the closing phenylalanine or tryptophan. D genes are given only for firm matches. A row's size may be missing; if present it is once, few, many or a size class.

>TRBV28|.|.|TRBJ1-1
CASSFRTRGTEAFF
TGTGCCAGCAGTTTTCGGACCAGGGGCACTGAAGCTTTCTTT
>TRBV5-1|.|.|TRBJ2-3
CASSLAGLATDTQYF
TGCGCCAGCAGCTTGGCCGGGCTAGCCACAGATACGCAGTATTTT
>TRBV7-2|.|.|TRBJ1-3
CASSRKISSGTVTGNTIYF
TGTGCCAGCAGCCGCAAGATCAGCAGTGGGACTGTAACTGGAAACACCATATATTTT
>TRBV28|.|.|TRBJ2-4
CASSFTQGGKVKNIQYF
TGTGCCAGCAGTTTTACTCAGGGAGGAAAGGTCAAAAACATTCAGTACTTC
>TRBV18|.|.|TRBJ1-2
CASSPSAIQGNYGYTF
TGTGCCAGCTCACCATCGGCAATACAGGGAAACTATGGCTACACCTTC
>TRBV2|TRBD2|.|TRBJ2-1
CASSPGLADYNEQFF
TGTGCCAGCAGCCCCGGACTAGCGGATTACAATGAGCAGTTCTTC
>TRBV6-2/TRBV6-3|TRBD2|.|TRBJ2-5
CASSLTRREGQTQYF
TGTGCCAGCAGCCTAACTAGGCGGGAGGGCCAGACCCAGTACTTC
>TRBV7-9|TRBD1|.|TRBJ2-1
CASSLQGTGINEQFF
TGTGCCAGCAGCCTACAAGGGACAGGGATCAATGAGCAGTTCTTC
>TRBV28|TRBD1|once|TRBJ1-5
CASRGDSSNQPQHF
TGTGCCAGCAGGGGGGACAGTAGCAATCAGCCCCAGCATTTT
>TRBV3-1/TRBV3-2|.|few|TRBJ1-2
CASSLSARGAGGYTF
TGTGCCAGCAGCCTTTCCGCCCGGGGGGCGGGTGGCTACACCTTC
>TRBV6-1|TRBD2|once|TRBJ2-7
CASSEVDILGSGAGGYEQYF
TGTGCCAGCAGTGAAGTGGATATTTTGGGGTCAGGAGCGGGAGGCTACGAGCAGTACTTC
>TRBV29-1|TRBD1|.|TRBJ2-7
CSVRGTGGQYEQYF
TGCAGCGTGCGAGGGACAGGGGGTCAATACGAGCAGTACTTC
>TRBV9|.|.|TRBJ1-5
CASSVGEGQPQHF
TGTGCCAGCAGCGTAGGCGAGGGCCAGCCCCAGCATTTT
>TRBV9|TRBD1|.|TRBJ1-3
CASSVRRTGRNTIYF
TGTGCCAGCAGCGTCCGGCGGACAGGACGAAACACCATATATTTT
>TRBV6-4|.|.|TRBJ2-3
CASSDSGGGGTDTQYF
TGTGCCAGCAGTGACTCCGGAGGGGGCGGCACAGATACGCAGTATTTT
>TRBV30|.|.|TRBJ1-4
CAWKIQLAANEKLFF
TGTGCCTGGAAAATTCAGCTGGCGGCTAATGAAAAACTGTTTTTT
>TRBV28|TRBD2|.|TRBJ2-3
CASDRGGAAGGLFADTQYF
TGTGCCAGCGACCGGGGGGGTGCGGCGGGAGGACTATTCGCAGATACGCAGTATTTT
>TRBV29-1|TRBD1|few|TRBJ1-5
CSVAGQGGNQPQHF
TGCAGCGTTGCAGGACAGGGTGGCAATCAGCCCCAGCATTTT
>TRBV2|TRBD1|once|TRBJ1-5
CASNQGAPLNQPQHF
TGTGCCAGCAATCAGGGGGCGCCGCTTAATCAGCCCCAGCATTTT
>TRBV7-2|TRBD2|once|TRBJ2-3
CASSLVPAGGGDTQYF
TGTGCCAGCAGCTTAGTCCCAGCGGGAGGAGGAGATACGCAGTATTTT
>TRBV28|.|.|TRBJ1-2
CASSLLHRAPGGYTF
TGTGCCAGCAGTTTACTCCACAGGGCTCCGGGGGGCTACACCTTC
>TRBV4-2|.|.|TRBJ2-5
CASSQRGEEETQYF
TGTGCCAGCAGCCAAAGAGGGGAGGAAGAGACCCAGTACTTC
>TRBV6-5|.|.|TRBJ2-7
CASSYSLTFPGEQYF
TGTGCCAGCAGTTACTCGTTGACGTTCCCGGGTGAGCAGTACTTC
>TRBV9|.|.|TRBJ1-1
CASSFTENTEAFF
TGTGCCAGCAGCTTCACAGAGAACACTGAAGCTTTCTTT
>TRBV4-2|.|.|TRBJ2-5
CASSQIQSGSQETQYF
TGTGCCAGCAGCCAAATTCAAAGCGGGTCACAAGAGACCCAGTACTTC
>TRBV4-1|TRBD2|.|TRBJ2-5
CASSRGLGETQYF
TGCGCCAGCAGCCGGGGACTAGGGGAGACCCAGTACTTC
>TRBV20-1|TRBD2|.|TRBJ2-7
CSASGGLASMREQYF
TGCAGTGCTAGTGGGGGACTAGCATCTATGAGGGAGCAGTACTTC
>TRBV3-1/TRBV3-2|.|.|TRBJ2-2
CASSQDSGDKDWVCVTPGELFF
TGTGCCAGCAGCCAAGACTCAGGGGACAAGGACTGGGTATGTGTAACGCCCGGGGAGCTGTTTTTT
>TRBV5-4|.|.|TRBJ2-4
CASRVQGQNIQYF
TGTGCCAGCAGGGTCCAGGGCCAAAACATTCAGTACTTC
>TRBV4-2|TRBD2|.|TRBJ2-1
CASSQDRGLAGSNEQFF
TGTGCCAGCAGCCAAGATCGGGGGCTAGCGGGAAGCAATGAGCAGTTCTTC
>TRBV7-2|.|.|TRBJ2-3
CASRLTDRTYTDTQYF
TGTGCCAGCAGGTTGACGGACAGAACTTACACAGATACGCAGTATTTT